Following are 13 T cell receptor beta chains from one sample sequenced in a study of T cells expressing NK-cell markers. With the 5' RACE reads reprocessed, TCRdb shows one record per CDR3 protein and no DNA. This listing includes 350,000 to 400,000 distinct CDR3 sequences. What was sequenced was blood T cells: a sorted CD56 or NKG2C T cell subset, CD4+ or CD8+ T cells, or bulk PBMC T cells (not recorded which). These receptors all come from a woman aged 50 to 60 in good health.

CDR3 sequence reads: CASSSRSLLWTQETQYF. The chain links TRBV27 to TRBJ2-5; TCRdb reports TRBD2, a call that lacks DNA to check it against. Germline V lookup: CDR1 MNHEY, CDR2 SMNVEV (reference sequence). CDR3 size: 17 residues.

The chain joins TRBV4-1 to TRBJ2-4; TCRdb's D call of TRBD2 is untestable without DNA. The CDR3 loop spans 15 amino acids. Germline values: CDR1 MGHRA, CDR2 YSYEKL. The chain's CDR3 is CASSGLAGGQNIQYF.

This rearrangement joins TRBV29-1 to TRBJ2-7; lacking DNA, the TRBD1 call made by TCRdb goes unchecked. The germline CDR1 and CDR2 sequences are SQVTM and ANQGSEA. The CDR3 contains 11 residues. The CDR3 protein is CSDPRDYEQYF.

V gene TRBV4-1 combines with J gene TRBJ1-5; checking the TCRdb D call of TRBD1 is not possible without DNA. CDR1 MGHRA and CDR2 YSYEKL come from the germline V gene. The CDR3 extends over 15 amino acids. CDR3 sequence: CASSLPGTANQPQHF.

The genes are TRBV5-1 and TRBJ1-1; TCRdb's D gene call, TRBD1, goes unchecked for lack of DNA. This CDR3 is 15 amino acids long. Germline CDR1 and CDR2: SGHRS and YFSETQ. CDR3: CASSLVGTGIVEAFF.

CDR3 amino acids: CASSSIRQNQHGYTF. The chain carries TRBV7-8 and TRBJ1-2. Per the germline V gene, CDR1 is SGHVS and CDR2 is FQNEAQ. This CDR3 is 15 amino acids long.

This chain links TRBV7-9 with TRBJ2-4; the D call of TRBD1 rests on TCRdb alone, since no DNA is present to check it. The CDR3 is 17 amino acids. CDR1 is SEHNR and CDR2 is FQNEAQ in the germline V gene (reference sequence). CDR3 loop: CASCAWSMSLAKNIQYF. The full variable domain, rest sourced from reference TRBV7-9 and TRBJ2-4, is DTGVSQNPRHKITKRGQNVTFRCDPISEHNRLYWYRQTLGQGPEFLTYFQNEAQLEKSRLLSDRFSAERPKGSFSTLEIQRTEQGDSAMYLCASCAWSMSLAKNIQYFGAGTRLSVL.

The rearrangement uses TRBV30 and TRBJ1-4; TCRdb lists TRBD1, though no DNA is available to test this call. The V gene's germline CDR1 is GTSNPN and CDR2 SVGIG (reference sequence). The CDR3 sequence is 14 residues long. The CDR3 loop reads CAWSVLGGTEKLFF.

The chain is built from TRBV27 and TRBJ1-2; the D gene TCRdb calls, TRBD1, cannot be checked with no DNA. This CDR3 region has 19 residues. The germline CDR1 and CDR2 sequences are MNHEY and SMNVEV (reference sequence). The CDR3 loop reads CASSFIGRRDGRFNYGYTF.

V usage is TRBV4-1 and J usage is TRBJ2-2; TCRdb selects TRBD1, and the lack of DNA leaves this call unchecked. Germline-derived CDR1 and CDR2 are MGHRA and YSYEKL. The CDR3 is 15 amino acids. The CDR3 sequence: CASSPTYGGTGELFF.

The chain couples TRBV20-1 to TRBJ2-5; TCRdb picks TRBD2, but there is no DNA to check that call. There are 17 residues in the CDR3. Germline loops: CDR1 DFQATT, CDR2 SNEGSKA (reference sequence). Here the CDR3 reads CSARVARLAGALETQYF.

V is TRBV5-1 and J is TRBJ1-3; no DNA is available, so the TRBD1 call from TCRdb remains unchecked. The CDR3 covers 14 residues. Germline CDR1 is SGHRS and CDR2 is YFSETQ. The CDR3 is CASRNGQGGNTIYF.

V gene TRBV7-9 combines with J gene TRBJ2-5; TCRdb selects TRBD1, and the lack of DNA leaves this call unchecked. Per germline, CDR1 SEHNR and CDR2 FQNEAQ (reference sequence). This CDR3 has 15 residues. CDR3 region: CASSPDRWSQETQYF.